This entry lists 26 T cell receptor beta chains sequenced from one sample in a study of glioma-infiltrating T cells. TCR alpha and beta CDR3 regions were amplified from RNA using iRepertoire nested multiplex PCR. From the multiplex PCR reads, TCRdb called clonotypes with MiXCR, one entry per CDR3 protein. This table has roughly 200,000 distinct CDR3 sequences, 25% to 35% appearing once. Sequencing was done on a sample of glioma tissue, nonneoplastic brain tissue, or PBMCs (not recorded which). All receptors come from a human donor with low-grade glioma or glioblastoma, undergoing nonglioma brain surgery, or in good health (not recorded which).

A note on this clonotype: A much bigger clone sits one base away, suggesting this may be a read error. CDR3 in DNA: TGTGCCAGTAGTACCCGGGACAGGGGAATTCTATACGGCGATCAGCCCCAGCATTTT. Its translation is CASSTRDRGILYGDQPQHF. The V and J genes are TRBV19 and TRBJ1-5, with 10 positions matching TRBD1. CDR1 LNHDA and CDR2 SQIVND come from the germline V gene (reference sequence). The CDR3 is 19 residues long. V lost 4 bases to trimming and J lost 5 bases; unmatched junction nucleotides: 17. Using reference TRBV19 and TRBJ1-5 for the parts outside the CDR3, the full variable domain is DGGITQSPKYLFRKEGQNVTLSCEQNLNHDAMYWYRQDPGQGLRLIYYSQIVNDFQKGDIAEGYSVSREKKESFPLTVTSAQKNPTAFYLCASSTRDRGILYGDQPQHFGDGTRLSIL.

This clonotype was counted a few times. CDR3: CASSQDRGSGTREQFF. The CDR3 bases are TGTGCCAGCAGCCAAGATCGAGGTAGCGGGACGAGGGAGCAGTTCTTC. The chain links TRBV4-2 to TRBJ2-1, with 8 bases identical to TRBD2. CDR3 length: 16 residues. In germline, CDR1 is LGHNA, CDR2 YNFKEQ. V was pared by 0 bases and J by 10 bases, with 11 bases of the junction left unmatched.

In its sample, this clonotype was seen a few times. The chain carries TRBV12-3 or TRBV12-4 and TRBJ1-5; 7 positions agree with TRBD1. V lost 6 bases and J lost 6; bases outside the gene matches: 5. This CDR3 has 13 residues. DNA of the CDR3: TGTGCCAGCAGCGGACAGGCCCCTCAGCCCCAGCATTTT. Translated, it gives CASSGQAPQPQHF.

As regards this clonotype: Just one base apart from a much larger clone, this may be a read error. In DNA, the CDR3 is TGTGCCAGCAGCCTAAACGCCGGGACAACTCAGAGGGGCTATGGCTACACCTTC. This codes for CASSLNAGTTQRGYGYTF. This chain connects TRBV4-2 to TRBJ1-2, with a weak D call TRBD1 (6 bases). The V gene's germline CDR1 is LGHNA and CDR2 YNFKEQ. The CDR3 length is 18 residues. V lost 4 bases and J lost 4, with 25 bases in between.

This clonotype has a count of ten or more. The rearrangement links TRBV20-1 to TRBJ1-1, with unresolved D. This CDR3 is 12 amino acids long. Germline CDR1 and CDR2: DFQATT and SNEGSKA (reference sequence). V shed 6 bases and J shed 1 base, with 9 bases lying between them. CDR3 sequence (DNA): TGCAGTGCCAGACCCCCGAACACTGAAGCTTTCTTT. This codes for CSARPPNTEAFF.

J is TRBJ2-5 and V is TRBV19; 9 bases match TRBD1. The CDR3 totals 15 residues. The V segment lost 5 bases and the J segment 2 bases; nucleotides outside the gene matches: 6. From germline, CDR1 is LNHDA and CDR2 SQIVND (reference sequence). The CDR3 is CASSFGTGSQETQYF. The CDR3 coding sequence is TGTGCCAGTAGTTTCGGGACAGGGAGTCAAGAGACCCAGTACTTC.

This clonotype was recorded at least ten times. This sequence joins TRBV5-1 and TRBJ1-6; 7 bases are shared with TRBD1. The junction had 5 bases not matched to a gene; V was cut back by 3 bases and J by 5 bases. The CDR3 has 15 amino acids. Germline CDR1 reads SGHRS; CDR2 reads YFSETQ. The CDR3 protein is CASSSSGTDNSPLHF. CDR3 DNA sequence: TGCGCCAGCAGCTCGTCCGGGACAGATAATTCACCCCTCCACTTT.

The rearrangement links TRBV3-1 to TRBJ2-5; a possible D gene is TRBD2 (6 bases). In germline, CDR1 is LGHDT, CDR2 YNNKEL (reference sequence). The CDR3 runs to 15 residues. V was pared by 3 bases and J by 1 base, with 12 bases between. The CDR3 spells CASSHGGTSQETQYF. CDR3 nucleotides: TGTGCCAGCAGCCATGGCGGGACCAGCCAAGAGACCCAGTACTTC.

As regards this clonotype: This may be a read error, as it is one base from a much larger clone. CDR3 protein: CASSLLIHGSPSPPYNEQLF. The CDR3 DNA follows: TGTGCCAGCAGCTTATTAATACATGGGAGCCCCAGTCCCCCCTACAATGAGCAGTTATTC. The chain is built from TRBV7-6 and TRBJ2-1, with D perhaps matching TRBD2 (5 bases). The CDR3 runs to 20 residues. Looked up from germline, CDR1 is SGHVS and CDR2 is FNYEAQ.

A remark on this clonotype: One base away lies a much larger clone, so this may be a sequencing read error. This rearrangement joins TRBV7-3 to TRBJ2-5; 9 nucleotides agree with TRBD2. CDR3 length: 15 amino acids. From germline, CDR1 is SGHTA and CDR2 FQGTGA. With V trimmed by 5 bases and J by 5 bases, 9 bases remained unmatched. The CDR3 protein is CASSQGLAMYETQYF. The CDR3 DNA reads as TGTGCCAGCAGCCAAGGACTAGCGATGTATGAGACCCAGTACTTC. Together with reference TRBV7-3 and TRBJ2-5, the CDR3 gives the full variable domain: GAGVSQTPSNKVTEKGKYVELRCDPISGHTALYWYRQSLGQGPEFLIYFQGTGAADDSGLPNDRFFAVRPEGSVSTLKIQRTERGDSAVYLCASSQGLAMYETQYFGPGTRLLVL.

V and J are TRBV7-2 and TRBJ1-1; D gene unclear. Trimming left V 4 bases short and J 6 bases short, with 15 bases between. Germline V gives CDR1 SGHTA, CDR2 FQGNSA. This CDR3 is 14 amino acids long. The CDR3 sequence: CASSYWGRKAEAFF. The CDR3 DNA sequence: TGTGCCAGCAGCTATTGGGGTCGGAAAGCTGAAGCTTTCTTT.

This clonotype was detected only a few times. A read error may explain this, as a much larger clone is one base away. V usage is TRBV27 and J usage is TRBJ2-1; a possible D gene is TRBD1 (5 bases). The CDR3 totals 15 residues. Germline CDR1 reads MNHEY; CDR2 reads SMNVEV (reference sequence). The CDR3 bases are TGTGCCAGCAGACACCTCGGCGACAGTTACAATGAGCAGCTCTTC. It codes for CASRHLGDSYNEQLF.

Many counts were recorded for this clonotype. This chain links TRBV19 with TRBJ2-3, with TRBD1 as a possible D gene (5 bases). Germline CDR1 is LNHDA and CDR2 is SQIVND (reference sequence). The CDR3 has 16 amino acids. V lost 9 bases and J lost 3, with 22 bases in between. Here the CDR3 reads CASNPGGRVFTDTQYF. The CDR3 DNA sequence: TGTGCCAGCAATCCCGGTGGCAGGGTCTTTACAGATACGCAGTATTTT.

To note about this clonotype: This may be a read error: a much more frequent sequence differs by one nucleotide. The gene calls are TRBV19 and TRBJ1-1; TRBD1 is a possible D gene (5 bases). CDR1 is LNHDA, CDR2 SQIVND, per germline (reference sequence). This CDR3 has 13 residues. CDR3: CSSSIRGVTEAFF. The CDR3 DNA sequence: TGTTCCAGTAGTATCAGAGGGGTCACTGAAGCTTTCTTT. The complete variable domain, with remaining parts taken from reference TRBV19 and TRBJ1-1, reads DGGITQSPKYLFRKEGQNVTLSCEQNLNHDAMYWYRQDPGQGLRLIYYSQIVNDFQKGDIAEGYSVSREKKESFPLTVTSAQKNPTAFYLCSSSIRGVTEAFFGQGTRLTVV.

The V gene is TRBV7-2, the J gene TRBJ2-7; tentatively, D is TRBD1 (6 bases). Germline V gene data show CDR1 as SGHTA and CDR2 as FQGNSA. The CDR3 is 13 amino acids. Trimming shortened V by 3 bases and J by 3 bases, and 9 bases separated the two germline ends. Here the CDR3 DNA reads TGTGCCAGCAGCTTGGGGACACTCTACGAGCAGTACTTC. This encodes CASSLGTLYEQYF.

This clonotype appeared many times. The chain uses TRBV6-1 and TRBJ1-4; no reliable D call. Germline V gene sequence: CDR1 MNHNS, CDR2 SASEGT. This CDR3 comprises 16 residues. Between the trimmed V and J ends, which lost 6 bases and 0 bases, there was a span of 14 bases. CDR3 in DNA: TGTGCCAGCAGCTCGACACGGATTGCAACTAATGAAAAACTGTTTTTT. Protein product: CASSSTRIATNEKLFF.

A remark on this clonotype: Relative to the germline gene, one junction end is altered; a read error may explain this. The rearrangement links TRBV5-1 to TRBJ2-7; 8 bases are a match to TRBD1. This CDR3 spans 14 amino acids. From germline, CDR1 is SGHRS and CDR2 YFSETQ. CDR3 nucleotides: TGCGCCAGCAGCTTCCAGGGGGCTTCCTACGGGCAGTACTTC. As protein: CASSFQGASYGQYF.

This clonotype was seen at least ten times. V usage is TRBV12-3 or TRBV12-4 and J usage is TRBJ1-5; unclear D gene. This CDR3 spans 13 amino acids. The V and J ends lost 6 bases and 6 bases respectively, with 12 bases between them. The CDR3 reads CASSPSPLQPQHF. CDR3 DNA sequence: TGTGCCAGCAGCCCATCCCCGCTTCAGCCCCAGCATTTT.

This clonotype was counted ten times or more. CDR3 residues: CASSQGTAGYGYTF. The CDR3 region has the DNA TGCGCCAGCAGCCAAGGGACAGCCGGCTATGGCTACACCTTC. The chain couples TRBV4-1 to TRBJ1-2, with D possibly being TRBD1 (6 bases). The ends were cut back, 1 base at V and 4 bases at J, with 10 bases in the middle. The CDR3 contains 14 residues. Germline V gene lookup returns CDR1 MGHRA and CDR2 YSYEKL.

With regard to this clonotype: This clone may be a read error of a much larger clone one base away. This chain connects TRBV4-1 to TRBJ1-2; D is uncertain. V was shortened by 6 bases and J by 5 bases, with 16 bases between the two germline ends. This CDR3 spans 14 amino acids. Germline V lookup: CDR1 MGHRA, CDR2 YSYEKL. The CDR3 DNA follows: TGCGCCAGCAGACACGTGGGTGCGGGGTATGGCTACACCTTC. It translates to CASRHVGAGYGYTF.

Many counts were recorded for this clonotype. This chain connects TRBV28 to TRBJ2-1; 9 nucleotides line up with TRBD2. CDR3 size: 15 residues. With 3 bases clipped from V and 5 bases from J, the junction kept 5 bases outside the gene matches. Germline-derived CDR1 and CDR2 are MDHEN and SYDVKM. CDR3 coding DNA: TGTGCCAGCAGTTTCGGGACTAGCTGGCACAATGAGCAGTTCTTC. It encodes CASSFGTSWHNEQFF.

This clonotype has a count of ten or more. V is TRBV6-1 and J is TRBJ2-3, with 7 positions matching TRBD2. The germline CDR1 and CDR2 sequences are MNHNS and SASEGT. Unmatched junction bases numbered 5, after V lost 5 bases and J lost 0 bases. This CDR3 has 15 amino acids. Written as DNA, the CDR3 is TGTGCCAGCAGTTTTAGCGGGCAAAGCACAGATACGCAGTATTTT. It codes for CASSFSGQSTDTQYF.

Ten or more counts support this clonotype. The J gene is TRBJ1-2, the V gene TRBV7-2; D possibly corresponds to TRBD1 (6 bases). The CDR3 is 12 residues long. Looked up from germline, CDR1 is SGHTA and CDR2 is FQGNSA. Deletions cut 3 bases from V and 5 bases from J, with 7 bases between. The CDR3 DNA follows: TGTGCCAGCAGCTTCGGACAGTATGGCTACACCTTC. Its translation is CASSFGQYGYTF.

This clonotype was observed at least ten times. The chain combines TRBV18 with TRBJ2-3; D is unresolved. The V gene lost 6 bases and the J gene lost 2 bases, with 6 bases spanning the gap. CDR3 length: 12 residues. Germline V gene data show CDR1 as KGHSH and CDR2 as LQKENI. The CDR3 loop reads CASSGITDTQYF. The CDR3 DNA follows: TGTGCCAGCTCCGGAATCACAGATACGCAGTATTTT.

This clonotype was seen ten or more times. The V gene is TRBV28, the J gene TRBJ1-2; D gene unclear. Trimming removed 5 bases from V and 4 bases from J, with 8 bases in between. Germline V gene data show CDR1 as MDHEN and CDR2 as SYDVKM. This CDR3 region has 12 residues. CDR3 residues: CASSLTIYGYTF. In DNA form, the CDR3 reads TGTGCCAGCAGTCTTACTATCTATGGCTACACCTTC.

Concerning this clonotype itself: A much larger clone lies one base from this, so it may be a read error. The chain employs TRBV28 and TRBJ2-1; 11 nucleotides match TRBD2. The CDR3 is 15 amino acids. In germline, CDR1 is MDHEN, CDR2 SYDVKM. In DNA form, the CDR3 reads TGTGCCAGCAGCTTGACTAGCGGGGTTGACAATGGGCAGTTCTTC. This translates into CASSLTSGVDNGQFF.